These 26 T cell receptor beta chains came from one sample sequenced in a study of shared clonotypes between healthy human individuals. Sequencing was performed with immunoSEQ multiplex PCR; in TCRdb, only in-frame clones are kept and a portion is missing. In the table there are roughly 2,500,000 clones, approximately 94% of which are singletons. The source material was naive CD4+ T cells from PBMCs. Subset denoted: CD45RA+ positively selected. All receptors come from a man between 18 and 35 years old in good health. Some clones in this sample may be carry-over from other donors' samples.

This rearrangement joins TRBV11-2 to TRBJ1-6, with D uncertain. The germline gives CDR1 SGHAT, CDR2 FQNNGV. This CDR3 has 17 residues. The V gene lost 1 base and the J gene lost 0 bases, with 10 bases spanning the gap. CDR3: CASSLGSKDSYNSPLHF. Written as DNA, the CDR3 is TGTGCCAGCAGCTTAGGATCAAAGGACTCCTATAATTCACCCCTCCACTTT.

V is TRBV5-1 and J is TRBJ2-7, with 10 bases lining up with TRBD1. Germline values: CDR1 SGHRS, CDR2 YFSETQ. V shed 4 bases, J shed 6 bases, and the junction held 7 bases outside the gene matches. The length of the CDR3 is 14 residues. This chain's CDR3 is CASSEPGQGSEQYF. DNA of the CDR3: TGCGCCAGCAGCGAGCCGGGACAGGGGAGCGAGCAGTACTTC. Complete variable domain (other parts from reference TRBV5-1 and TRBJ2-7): KAGVTQTPRYLIKTRGQQVTLSCSPISGHRSVSWYQQTPGQGLQFLFEYFSETQRNKGNFPGRFSGRQFSNSRSEMNVSTLELGDSALYLCASSEPGQGSEQYFGPGTRLTVT.

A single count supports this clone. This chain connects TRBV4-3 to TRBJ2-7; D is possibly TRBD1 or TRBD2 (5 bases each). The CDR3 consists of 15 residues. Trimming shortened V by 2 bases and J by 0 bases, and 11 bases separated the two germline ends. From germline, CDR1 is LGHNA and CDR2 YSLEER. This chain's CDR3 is CASSQQTGLSYEQYF. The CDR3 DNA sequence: TGCGCCAGCAGCCAACAGACGGGGCTCTCCTACGAGCAGTACTTC.

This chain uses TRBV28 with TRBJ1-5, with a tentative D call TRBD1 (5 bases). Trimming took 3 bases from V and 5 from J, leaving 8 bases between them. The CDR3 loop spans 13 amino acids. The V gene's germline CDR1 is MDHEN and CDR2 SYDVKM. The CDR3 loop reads CASSFPGHQPQHF. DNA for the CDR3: TGTGCCAGCAGTTTTCCGGGACATCAGCCCCAGCATTTT.

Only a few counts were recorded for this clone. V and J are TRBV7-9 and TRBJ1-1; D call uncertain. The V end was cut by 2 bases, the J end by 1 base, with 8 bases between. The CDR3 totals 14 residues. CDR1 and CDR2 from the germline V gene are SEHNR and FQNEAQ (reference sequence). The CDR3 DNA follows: TGTGCCAGCAGCTTAAGGGTTGGGAACACTGAAGCTTTCTTT. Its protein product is CASSLRVGNTEAFF.

This chain's CDR3 is CASSVERVYGYTF. The DNA of the CDR3 is TGTGCCAGCAGCGTAGAACGGGTCTATGGCTACACCTTC. The chain carries TRBV9 and TRBJ1-2, with D hard to call. This CDR3 spans 13 amino acids. Trimming shortened V by 0 bases and J by 4 bases, and 7 bases separated the two germline ends. The V gene's germline CDR1 is SGDLS and CDR2 YYNGEE.

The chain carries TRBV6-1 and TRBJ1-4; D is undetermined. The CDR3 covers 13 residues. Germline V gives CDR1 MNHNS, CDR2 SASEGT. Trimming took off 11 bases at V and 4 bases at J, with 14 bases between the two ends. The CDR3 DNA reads TGTGCCGTAAGGACGGTCCATAATGAAAAACTGTTTTTT. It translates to CAVRTVHNEKLFF.

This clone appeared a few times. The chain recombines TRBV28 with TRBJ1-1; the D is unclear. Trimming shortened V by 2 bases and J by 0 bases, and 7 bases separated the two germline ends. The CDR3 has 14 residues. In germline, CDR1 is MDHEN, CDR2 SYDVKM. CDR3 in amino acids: CASSLTQVNTEAFF. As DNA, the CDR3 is TGTGCCAGCAGTTTAACGCAAGTGAACACTGAAGCTTTCTTT.

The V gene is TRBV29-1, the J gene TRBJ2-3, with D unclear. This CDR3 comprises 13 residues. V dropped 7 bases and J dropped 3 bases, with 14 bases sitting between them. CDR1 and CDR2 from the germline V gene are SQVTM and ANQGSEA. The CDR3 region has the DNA TGCAGCGGGGGATATTATTCAACAGATACGCAGTATTTT. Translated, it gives CSGGYYSTDTQYF.

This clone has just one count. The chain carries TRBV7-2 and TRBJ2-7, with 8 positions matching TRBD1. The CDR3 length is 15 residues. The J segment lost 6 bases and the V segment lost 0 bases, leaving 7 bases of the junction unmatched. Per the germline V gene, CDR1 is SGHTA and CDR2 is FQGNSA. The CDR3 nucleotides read TGTGCCAGCAGCTTAGCTTTGACAGGGGTTCGCGAGCAGTACTTC. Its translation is CASSLALTGVREQYF.

The CDR3 sequence is CASSFTSGSIEQYF. The CDR3 DNA sequence: TGCGCCAGCAGCTTTACTAGCGGGAGTATCGAGCAGTACTTC. The rearrangement links TRBV5-1 to TRBJ2-7; 11 bases agree with TRBD2. This CDR3 has 14 amino acids. J was trimmed by 6 bases and V by 2 bases; bases with no gene match: 4. The germline CDR1 and CDR2 sequences are SGHRS and YFSETQ.

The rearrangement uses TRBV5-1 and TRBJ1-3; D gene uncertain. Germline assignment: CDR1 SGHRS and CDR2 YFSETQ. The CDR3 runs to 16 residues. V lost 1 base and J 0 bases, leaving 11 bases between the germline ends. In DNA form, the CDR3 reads TGCGCCAGCAGCTTGAACCCCGCTAGCTCTGGAAACACCATATATTTT. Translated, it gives CASSLNPASSGNTIYF.

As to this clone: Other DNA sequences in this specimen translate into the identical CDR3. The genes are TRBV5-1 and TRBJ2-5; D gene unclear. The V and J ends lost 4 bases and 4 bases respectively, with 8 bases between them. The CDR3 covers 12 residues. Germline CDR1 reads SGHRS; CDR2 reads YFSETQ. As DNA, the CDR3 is TGCGCCAGCAGCCCCCCAGGAGAGACCCAGTACTTC. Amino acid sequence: CASSPPGETQYF.

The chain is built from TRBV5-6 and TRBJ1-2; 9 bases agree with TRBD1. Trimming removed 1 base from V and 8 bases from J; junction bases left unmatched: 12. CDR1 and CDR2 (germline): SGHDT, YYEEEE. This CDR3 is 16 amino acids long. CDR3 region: CASSLWDRVRPGGYTF. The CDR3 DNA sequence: TGTGCCAGCAGCTTGTGGGACAGGGTGAGACCGGGGGGCTACACCTTC.

The CDR3 loop reads CASRFNSNQPQHF. DNA of the CDR3: TGCGCCAGCAGGTTTAATAGCAATCAGCCCCAGCATTTT. This chain uses TRBV5-1 with TRBJ1-5; D call uncertain. Germline lookup yields CDR1 SGHRS and CDR2 YFSETQ. The CDR3 contains 13 residues. Trimming took off 5 bases at V and 0 bases at J, with 6 bases between the two ends. Filled out from reference TRBV5-1 and TRBJ1-5, the complete variable domain reads KAGVTQTPRYLIKTRGQQVTLSCSPISGHRSVSWYQQTPGQGLQFLFEYFSETQRNKGNFPGRFSGRQFSNSRSEMNVSTLELGDSALYLCASRFNSNQPQHFGDGTRLSIL.

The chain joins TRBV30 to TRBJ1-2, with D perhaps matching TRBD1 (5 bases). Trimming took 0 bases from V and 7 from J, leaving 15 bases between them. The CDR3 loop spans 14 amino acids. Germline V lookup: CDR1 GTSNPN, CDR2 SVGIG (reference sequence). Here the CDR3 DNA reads TGTGCCTGGAGTGTCATCAGGGTTCTAGGTGGCTACACCTTC. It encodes CAWSVIRVLGGYTF.

This chain's CDR3 is CAITRTSPGDTQYF. The CDR3 coding sequence is TGTGCCATCACCCGGACTAGTCCGGGGGATACGCAGTATTTT. The chain couples TRBV10-3 to TRBJ2-3; 7 bases match TRBD2. This CDR3 contains 14 residues. Germline-derived CDR1 and CDR2 are ENHRY and SYGVKD. After removal of 7 bases from V and 6 bases from J, the junction contained 10 bases not matched to a gene.

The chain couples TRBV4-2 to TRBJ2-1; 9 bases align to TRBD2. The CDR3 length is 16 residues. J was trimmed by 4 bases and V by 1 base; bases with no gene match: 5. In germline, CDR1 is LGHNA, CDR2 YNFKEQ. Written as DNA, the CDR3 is TGTGCCAGCAGCCAAGGCAGGACTAGCGCGTACAATGAGCAGTTCTTC. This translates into CASSQGRTSAYNEQFF.

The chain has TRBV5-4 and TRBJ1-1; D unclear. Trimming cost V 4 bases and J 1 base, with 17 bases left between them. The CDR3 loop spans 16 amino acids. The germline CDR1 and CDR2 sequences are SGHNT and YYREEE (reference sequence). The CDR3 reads CASSPEPTRGNTEAFF. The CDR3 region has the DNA TGTGCCAGCAGCCCAGAACCGACCCGCGGGAACACTGAAGCTTTCTTT.

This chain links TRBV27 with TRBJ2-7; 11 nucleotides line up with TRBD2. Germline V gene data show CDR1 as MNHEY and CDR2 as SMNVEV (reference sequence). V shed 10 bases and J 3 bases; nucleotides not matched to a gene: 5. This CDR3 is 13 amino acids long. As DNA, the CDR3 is TGTGCCACCACGGGACTAGCGGTCTACGAGCAGTACTTC. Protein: CATTGLAVYEQYF.

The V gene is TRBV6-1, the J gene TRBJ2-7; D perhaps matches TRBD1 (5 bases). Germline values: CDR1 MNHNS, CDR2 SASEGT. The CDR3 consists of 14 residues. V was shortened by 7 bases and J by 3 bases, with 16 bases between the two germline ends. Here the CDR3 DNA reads TGTGCCAGCACCGCCCGAGGTAGGGGCTACGAGCAGTACTTC. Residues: CASTARGRGYEQYF.

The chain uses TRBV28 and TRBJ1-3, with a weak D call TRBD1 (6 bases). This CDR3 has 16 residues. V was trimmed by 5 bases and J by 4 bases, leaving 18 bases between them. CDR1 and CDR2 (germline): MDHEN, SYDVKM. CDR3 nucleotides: TGTGCCAGCAGTCCACCACCGGGGGCGCCAGGAAACACCATATATTTT. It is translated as CASSPPPGAPGNTIYF.

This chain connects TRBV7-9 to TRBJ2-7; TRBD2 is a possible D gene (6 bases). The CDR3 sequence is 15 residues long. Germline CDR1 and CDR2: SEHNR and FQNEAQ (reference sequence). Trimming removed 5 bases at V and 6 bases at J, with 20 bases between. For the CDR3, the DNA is TGTGCCAGCAGCGAAACGAACAGGAGGGGAGGCGAGCAGTACTTC. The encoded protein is CASSETNRRGGEQYF.

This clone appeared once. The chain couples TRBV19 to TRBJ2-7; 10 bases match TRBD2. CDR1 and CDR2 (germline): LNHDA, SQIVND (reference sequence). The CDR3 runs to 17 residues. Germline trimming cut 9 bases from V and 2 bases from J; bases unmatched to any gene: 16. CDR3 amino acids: CASQRTSGVRGPYEQYF. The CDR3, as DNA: TGTGCCAGCCAAAGGACTAGCGGAGTCCGAGGCCCCTACGAGCAGTACTTC.

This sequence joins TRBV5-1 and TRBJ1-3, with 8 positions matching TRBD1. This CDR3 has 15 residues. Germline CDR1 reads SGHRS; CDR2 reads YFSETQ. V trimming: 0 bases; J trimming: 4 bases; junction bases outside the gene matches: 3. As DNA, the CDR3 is TGCGCCAGCAGCTTGGAGGGGACAGGAGGAAACACCATATATTTT. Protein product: CASSLEGTGGNTIYF.

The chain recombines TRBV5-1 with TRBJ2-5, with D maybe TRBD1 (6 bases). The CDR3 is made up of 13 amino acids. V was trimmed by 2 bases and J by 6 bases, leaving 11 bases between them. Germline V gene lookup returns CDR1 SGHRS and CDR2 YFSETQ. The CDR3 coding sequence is TGCGCCAGCAGCTTCAGCAGGGGACAGACCCAGTACTTC. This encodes CASSFSRGQTQYF.